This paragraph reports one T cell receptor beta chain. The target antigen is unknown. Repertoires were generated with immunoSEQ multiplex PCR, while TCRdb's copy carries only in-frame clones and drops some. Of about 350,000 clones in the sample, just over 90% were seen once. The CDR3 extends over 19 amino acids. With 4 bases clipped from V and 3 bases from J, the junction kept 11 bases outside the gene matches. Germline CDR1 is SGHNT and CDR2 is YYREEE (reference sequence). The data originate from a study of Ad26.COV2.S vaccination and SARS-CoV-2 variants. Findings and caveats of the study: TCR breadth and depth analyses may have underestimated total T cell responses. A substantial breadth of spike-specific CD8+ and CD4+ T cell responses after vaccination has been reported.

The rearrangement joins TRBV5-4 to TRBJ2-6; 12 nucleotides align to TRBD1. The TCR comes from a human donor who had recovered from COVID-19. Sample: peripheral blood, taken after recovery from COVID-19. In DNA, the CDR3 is TGTGCCAGCAGCCGCCATGGTAGGGACAGGGGGCGTGGGGCCAACGTCCTGACTTTC. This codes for CASSRHGRDRGRGANVLTF.